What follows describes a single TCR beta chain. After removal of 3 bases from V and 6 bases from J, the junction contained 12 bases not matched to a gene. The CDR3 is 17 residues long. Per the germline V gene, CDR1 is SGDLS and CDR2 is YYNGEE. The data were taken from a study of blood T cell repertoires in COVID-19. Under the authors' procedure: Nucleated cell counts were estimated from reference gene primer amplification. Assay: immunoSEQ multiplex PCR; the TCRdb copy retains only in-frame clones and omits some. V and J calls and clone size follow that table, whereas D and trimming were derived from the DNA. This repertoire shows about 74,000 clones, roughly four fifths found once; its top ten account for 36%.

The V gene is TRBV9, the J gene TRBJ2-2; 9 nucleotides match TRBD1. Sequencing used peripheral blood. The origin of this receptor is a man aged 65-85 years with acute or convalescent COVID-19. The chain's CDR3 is CASSAEPGTGISGELFF. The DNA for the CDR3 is TGTGCCAGCAGCGCAGAACCCGGGACAGGGATTTCCGGGGAGCTGTTTTTT.